Listed here is a single T cell receptor (beta chain). Its antigen is as yet unknown. This entry belongs to a study of T cell responses to AZD1222 COVID-19 vaccine. Findings and limits, study-wide: Donors were largely white British and mainly female; clonal diversity was possibly underestimated. Spike was spanned by vaccine-associated CD4 TCRs, which were dominant at 160-218 and 743-854. Nearly half of spike-specific TCRs reportedly target variant regions that are unmutated in the B.1.351 and B.1.1.7 variants.

Libraries were prepared by immunoSEQ multiplex PCR; TCRdb keeps only in-frame clonotypes and omits some of them. The table has 130,000 or so clones, 89% seen once. Germline values: CDR1 SGHRS, CDR2 YFSETQ. With V trimmed by 2 bases and J by 7 bases, 3 bases remained unmatched. This CDR3 is built from 14 residues. The sequence was collected from an adult in good health. Material: peripheral blood, obtained on day 0 of AZD1222 vaccination. This chain uses TRBV5-1 with TRBJ2-1; 10 bases agree with TRBD2. CDR3 sequence (DNA): TGCGCCAGCAGCTTTAGCGGGGGGCGGAATGAGCAGTTCTTC. Translated: CASSFSGGRNEQFF.